This T cell receptor beta chain appears in the sequencing data of a study of CD8 T cells in ankylosing spondylitis. Study findings and constraints: A CD8+ phenotype characterized the disease-linked clones, which were relatively rare in peripheral blood. Among TCR beta sequences, a motif of roughly 8 highly homologous variants appeared characteristic of ankylosing spondylitis blood. In ankylosing spondylitis patients, matched synovial fluid reportedly showed significant enrichment of disease-linked clones.

Libraries of TCR beta came from quantitative 5'-RACE with molecular barcodes. TCRdb itself ran the 5' RACE reads through MiXCR, one entry per CDR3 protein. The profile shows roughly 440,000 distinct CDR3 sequences, 17% of them singletons. In this sample, this clonotype turned up a few times. What it binds is unknown. This CDR3 spans 14 amino acids. V lost 7 bases and J 4 bases, leaving 16 bases between the germline ends. The clonotype originates from a male donor with ankylosing spondylitis. The chain links TRBV12-3 or TRBV12-4 to TRBJ1-2; D remains ambiguous. Material for sequencing was blood, either unsorted or a sorted T cell fraction (not recorded which). The CDR3 reads CASTHQAGTYGYTF. CDR3 coding DNA: TGTGCCAGCACCCATCAGGCAGGAACCTATGGCTACACCTTC.